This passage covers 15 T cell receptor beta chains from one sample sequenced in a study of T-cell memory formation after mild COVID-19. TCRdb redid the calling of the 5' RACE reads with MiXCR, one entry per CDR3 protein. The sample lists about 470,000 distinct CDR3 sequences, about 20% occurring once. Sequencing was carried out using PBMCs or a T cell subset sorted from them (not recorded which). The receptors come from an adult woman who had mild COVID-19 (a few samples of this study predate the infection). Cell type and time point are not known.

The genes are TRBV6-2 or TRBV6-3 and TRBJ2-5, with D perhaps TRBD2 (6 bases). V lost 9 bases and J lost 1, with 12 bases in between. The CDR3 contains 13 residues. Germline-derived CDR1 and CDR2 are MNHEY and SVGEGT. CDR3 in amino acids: CASSRRAQETQYF. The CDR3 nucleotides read TGTGCCAGTTCGCGGAGGGCCCAAGAGACCCAGTACTTC.

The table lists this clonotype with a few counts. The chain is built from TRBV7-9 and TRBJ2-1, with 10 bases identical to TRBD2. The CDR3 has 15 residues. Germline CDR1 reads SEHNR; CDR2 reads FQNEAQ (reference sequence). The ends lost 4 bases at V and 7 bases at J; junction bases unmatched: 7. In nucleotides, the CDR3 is TGTGCCAGCAGCTCTAGCGGGAGCTGGGAGAATGAGCAGTTCTTC. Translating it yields CASSSSGSWENEQFF.

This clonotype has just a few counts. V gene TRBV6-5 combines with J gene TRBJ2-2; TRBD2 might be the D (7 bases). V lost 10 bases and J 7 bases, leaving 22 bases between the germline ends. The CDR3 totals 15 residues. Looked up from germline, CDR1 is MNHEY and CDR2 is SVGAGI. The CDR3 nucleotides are TGTGCCACCCGACGGGGAGGGGGAGCTGGCGGGGAGCTGTTTTTT. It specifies CATRRGGGAGGELFF.

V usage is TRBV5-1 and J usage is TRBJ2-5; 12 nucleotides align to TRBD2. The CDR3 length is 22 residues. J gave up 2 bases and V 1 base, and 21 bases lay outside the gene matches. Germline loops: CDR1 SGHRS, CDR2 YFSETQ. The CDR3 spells CASSLSPFLGVGLAGQQETQYF. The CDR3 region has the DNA TGCGCCAGCAGCTTGTCGCCGTTCCTTGGTGTCGGACTAGCGGGACAGCAAGAGACCCAGTACTTC.

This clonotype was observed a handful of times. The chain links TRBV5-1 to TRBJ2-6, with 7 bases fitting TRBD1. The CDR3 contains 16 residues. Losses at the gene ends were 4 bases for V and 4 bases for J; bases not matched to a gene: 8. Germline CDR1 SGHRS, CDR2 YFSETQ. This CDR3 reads CASSLQGSSGANVLTF. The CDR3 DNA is TGCGCCAGCAGCCTACAGGGGTCGTCAGGGGCCAACGTCCTGACTTTC.

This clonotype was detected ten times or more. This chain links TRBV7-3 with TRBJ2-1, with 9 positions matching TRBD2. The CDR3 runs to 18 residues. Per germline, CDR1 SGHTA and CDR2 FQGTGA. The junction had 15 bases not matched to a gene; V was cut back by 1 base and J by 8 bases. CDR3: CASSLRPGRRGGIHEQFF. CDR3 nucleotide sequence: TGTGCCAGCAGCTTAAGGCCCGGTCGGCGGGGGGGTATTCATGAGCAGTTCTTC. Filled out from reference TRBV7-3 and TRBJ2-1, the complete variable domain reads GAGVSQTPSNKVTEKGKYVELRCDPISGHTALYWYRQSLGQGPEFLIYFQGTGAADDSGLPNDRFFAVRPEGSVSTLKIQRTERGDSAVYLCASSLRPGRRGGIHEQFFGPGTRLTVL.

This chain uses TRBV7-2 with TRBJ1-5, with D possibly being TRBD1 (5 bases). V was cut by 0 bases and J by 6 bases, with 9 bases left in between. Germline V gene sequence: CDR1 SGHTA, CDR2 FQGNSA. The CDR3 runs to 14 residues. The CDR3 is CASSLAGAGQPQHF. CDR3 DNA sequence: TGTGCCAGCAGCTTAGCAGGGGCTGGTCAGCCCCAGCATTTT.

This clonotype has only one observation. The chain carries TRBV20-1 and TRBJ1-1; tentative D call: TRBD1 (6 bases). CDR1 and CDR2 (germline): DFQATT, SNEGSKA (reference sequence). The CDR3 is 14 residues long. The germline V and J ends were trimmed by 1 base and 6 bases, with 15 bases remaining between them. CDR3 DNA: TGCAGTGCTAGAGGGGCCGGGGGCACCTCTGAAGCTTTCTTT. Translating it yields CSARGAGGTSEAFF.

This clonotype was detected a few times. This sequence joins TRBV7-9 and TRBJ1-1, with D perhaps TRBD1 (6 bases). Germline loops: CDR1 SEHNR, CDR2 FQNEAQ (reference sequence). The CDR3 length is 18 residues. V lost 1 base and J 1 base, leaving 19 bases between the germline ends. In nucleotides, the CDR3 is TGTGCCAGCAGCTTAGGAGGGCTCAGGGGAAATCGGAACACTGAAGCTTTCTTT. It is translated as CASSLGGLRGNRNTEAFF.

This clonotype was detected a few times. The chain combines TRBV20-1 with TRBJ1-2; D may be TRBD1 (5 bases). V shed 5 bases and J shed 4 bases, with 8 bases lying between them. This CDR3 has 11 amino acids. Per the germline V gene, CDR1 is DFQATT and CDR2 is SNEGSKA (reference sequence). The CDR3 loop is CSADDSYGYTF. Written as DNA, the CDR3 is TGCAGTGCTGACGACAGCTATGGCTACACCTTC.

As DNA, the CDR3 is TGTGCCAGCAGCTTTCTTACCCTAAGGGATACCGGGGAGCTGTTTTTT. Translation: CASSFLTLRDTGELFF. J is TRBJ2-2 and V is TRBV11-2; no clear D. CDR1 SGHAT and CDR2 FQNNGV come from the germline V gene. V dropped 3 bases and J dropped 5 bases, with 16 bases sitting between them. This CDR3 spans 16 amino acids.

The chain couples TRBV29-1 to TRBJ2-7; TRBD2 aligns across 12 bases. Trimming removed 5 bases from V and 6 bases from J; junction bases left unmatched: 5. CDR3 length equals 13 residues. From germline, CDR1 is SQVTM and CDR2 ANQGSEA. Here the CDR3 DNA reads TGCAGCGTTAGAACTAGCGGGGGGACCGAGCAGTACTTC. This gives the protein CSVRTSGGTEQYF.

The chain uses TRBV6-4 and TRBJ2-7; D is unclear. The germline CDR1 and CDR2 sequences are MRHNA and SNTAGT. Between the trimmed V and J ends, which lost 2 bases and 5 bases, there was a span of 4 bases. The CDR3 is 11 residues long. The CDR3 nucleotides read TGTGCCAGCAGTGACAGCGACGAGCAGTACTTC. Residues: CASSDSDEQYF.

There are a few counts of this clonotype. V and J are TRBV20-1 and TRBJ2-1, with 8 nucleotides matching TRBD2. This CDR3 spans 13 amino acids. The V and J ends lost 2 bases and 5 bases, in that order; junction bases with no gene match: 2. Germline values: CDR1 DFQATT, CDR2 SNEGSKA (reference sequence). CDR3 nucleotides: TGCAGTGCTAGAAGAGCGGGGGACAATGAGCAGTTCTTC. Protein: CSARRAGDNEQFF.

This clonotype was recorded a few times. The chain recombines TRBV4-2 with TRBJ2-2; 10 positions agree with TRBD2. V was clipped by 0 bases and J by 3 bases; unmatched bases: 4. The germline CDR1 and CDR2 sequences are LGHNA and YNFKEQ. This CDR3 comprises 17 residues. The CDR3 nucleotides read TGTGCCAGCAGCCAAGAAGCGGGAGGGCCTTACACCGGGGAGCTGTTTTTT. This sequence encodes CASSQEAGGPYTGELFF.